Below are 18 T cell receptor beta chains sequenced from a single sample in a study of regulatory T cells in long-lasting Graves disease. Time point in this sample: newly diagnosed GD, antithyroid drugs for less than 3 months. Preparation of the TCR library used RNA extracted from PBMCs. Library construction for TCR beta used iRepertoire HTBI primers and Arm-PCR of CDR3 regions. TCRdb called the multiplex PCR reads again in MiXCR, with one record for every CDR3 protein. The sample contains 400,000 to 450,000 distinct CDR3 sequences, 16% of which appear only once. These data also featured in a second study, about T cells in Graves' hyperthyroidism and ophthalmopathy.

The sample in question was peripheral blood mononuclear cells (PBMCs), obtained at new diagnosis, from a patient treated with antithyroid drugs. The receptors originated from a woman between 25 and 40 years old with Graves disease.

This clonotype was detected a few times. The J gene is TRBJ2-1, the V gene TRBV29-1, with unresolved D. Per germline, CDR1 SQVTM and CDR2 ANQGSEA. CDR3 length: 13 residues. The CDR3 coding sequence is TGCATCTGTATGTCCCTGACTTACAATGAGCAGTTCTTC. Protein product: CICMSLTYNEQFF.

This clonotype was counted between two and nine times. The V gene is TRBV27, the J gene TRBJ2-5; 8 bases line up with TRBD2. This CDR3 is 15 amino acids long. J lost 5 bases, V lost 2 bases, and 7 bases had no gene match. Germline assignment: CDR1 MNHEY and CDR2 SMNVEV (reference sequence). CDR3 DNA sequence: TGTGCCAGCAGTTTAACTAGCGGTGCGGCGGAGACCCAGTACTTC. This encodes CASSLTSGAAETQYF.

This clonotype was seen many times. The chain has TRBV11-1 and TRBJ2-3; 12 bases map to TRBD2. V lost 5 bases and J lost 5; bases outside the gene matches: 5. The CDR3 contains 15 residues. Germline V CDR1 and CDR2: SGHAT, FQDESV (reference sequence). The CDR3 loop is CASSALAGGGDTQYF. CDR3 bases: TGTGCCAGCAGCGCCCTAGCGGGAGGGGGAGATACGCAGTATTTT.

This clonotype was found a few times. The DNA for the CDR3 is TGTGCCAGCACGGGCCAGGATACGCAGTATTTT. Encoded protein: CASTGQDTQYF. The gene calls are TRBV6-1 and TRBJ2-3; D ambiguous. With 7 bases removed from V and 6 bases from J, the gap between germline ends came to 8 bases. There are 11 residues in the CDR3. Germline assignment: CDR1 MNHNS and CDR2 SASEGT.

This clonotype was counted a few times. This chain links TRBV4-2 with TRBJ2-1, with D perhaps given as TRBD1 or TRBD2 (5 bases each). CDR3 size: 13 residues. The ends were cut back, 4 bases at V and 7 bases at J, with 11 bases in the middle. The germline V gene encodes CDR1 LGHNA and CDR2 YNFKEQ. This CDR3 reads CASSRGSRNEQFF. The CDR3 DNA reads as TGTGCCAGCAGCCGGGGGTCGAGGAATGAGCAGTTCTTC.

This clonotype was counted many times. The gene calls are TRBV27 and TRBJ2-1; D is undetermined. Germline values: CDR1 MNHEY, CDR2 SMNVEV (reference sequence). V lost 2 bases to trimming and J lost 2 bases, with 7 bases between them. The CDR3 is 14 amino acids. CDR3 nucleotides: TGTGCCAGCAGTTTAAGTGATCCCTACAATGAGCAGTTCTTC. Its protein product is CASSLSDPYNEQFF.

There are many counts of this clonotype. The V gene is TRBV11-3, the J gene TRBJ1-1; the D is unclear. The germline V gene has CDR1 SGHNT and CDR2 YENEEA. V was pared by 4 bases and J by 6 bases, with 12 bases between. The CDR3 spans 13 residues. The CDR3 reads CASSSESRAEAFF. Written as DNA, the CDR3 is TGTGCCAGCAGCTCAGAGAGTAGGGCTGAAGCTTTCTTT.

CDR3 residues: CSARAGEQYF. The CDR3 DNA reads TGCAGTGCCAGGGCGGGGGAGCAGTACTTC. This chain links TRBV20-1 with TRBJ2-7, with TRBD2 as a possible D gene (6 bases). CDR3 length: 10 amino acids. Per germline, CDR1 DFQATT and CDR2 SNEGSKA (reference sequence). V was trimmed by 6 bases and J by 7 bases, leaving 10 bases between them.

Note on this clonotype: This may be a read error: a much more frequent sequence differs by one nucleotide. The rearrangement links TRBV6-2 or TRBV6-3 to TRBJ1-1; 7 bases match TRBD1. This CDR3 comprises 15 residues. Per the germline V gene, CDR1 is MNHEY and CDR2 is SVGEGT. DNA of the CDR3: TGTGCCAGCACGTCGCACAGGGGTATGAACACTGAAGCTCTCTTT. Residues: CASTSHRGMNTEALF.

The rearrangement links TRBV20-1 to TRBJ1-3; 7 nucleotides agree with TRBD1. CDR1 and CDR2 (germline): DFQATT, SNEGSKA (reference sequence). This CDR3 contains 13 residues. J was trimmed by 8 bases and V by 1 base; bases with no gene match: 5. CDR3 DNA sequence: TGCAGTGCTAGAGGACAGGGTGTGGACACCATATATTTT. Its protein is CSARGQGVDTIYF.

Here the CDR3 DNA reads TGTGCCAGCAGGGCAACAGGAGGTTGGTCCGAAGCTTTCTTT. As protein: CASRATGGWSEAFF. This chain uses TRBV6-1 with TRBJ1-1; D may be TRBD1 (5 bases). V gave up 6 bases and J gave up 8 bases, with 19 bases separating them. The CDR3 has 14 residues. Germline V gene data show CDR1 as MNHNS and CDR2 as SASEGT.

J is TRBJ2-7 and V is TRBV19; no clear D gene. This CDR3 has 12 residues. Trimming pared 3 bases from V and 2 bases from J, leaving 5 bases between. The germline gives CDR1 LNHDA, CDR2 SQIVND (reference sequence). The CDR3 spells CASSMGTYEQYF. The CDR3 DNA is TGTGCCAGTAGTATGGGGACCTACGAGCAGTACTTC.

This clonotype was observed many times. The rearrangement uses TRBV28 and TRBJ1-5; no firm D call. CDR1 and CDR2 (germline): MDHEN, SYDVKM. Trimming left V 4 bases short and J 0 bases short, with 16 bases between. The CDR3 totals 17 residues. The CDR3 region has the DNA TGTGCCAGCAGTTCCCTATGGGCACAGAATAGCAATCAGCCCCAGCATTTT. Its protein is CASSSLWAQNSNQPQHF.

V and J are TRBV5-1 and TRBJ2-3, with a tentative D call TRBD2 (5 bases). The CDR3 extends over 16 amino acids. Trimming removed 3 bases at V and 0 bases at J, with 14 bases between. Germline lookup yields CDR1 SGHRS and CDR2 YFSETQ. Here the CDR3 reads CASSSSGRISTDTQYF. CDR3 DNA: TGCGCCAGCAGCTCCTCGGGGAGAATAAGCACAGATACGCAGTATTTT.

The chain combines TRBV27 with TRBJ2-1, with 9 bases fitting TRBD1. The CDR3 runs to 17 residues. The trim removed 2 bases at V and 6 bases at J, leaving 11 bases unmatched. CDR1 and CDR2 (germline): MNHEY, SMNVEV (reference sequence). The CDR3 DNA reads as TGTGCCAGCAGTTTACGGGGGACAGGGACTTGGGGCAATGAGCAGTTCTTC. The encoded protein is CASSLRGTGTWGNEQFF.

The V gene is TRBV27, the J gene TRBJ1-1; D may be TRBD1 (6 bases). CDR1 MNHEY and CDR2 SMNVEV come from the germline V gene (reference sequence). The CDR3 has 14 residues. V was shortened by 6 bases and J by 5 bases, with 16 bases between the two germline ends. DNA for the CDR3: TGTGCCAGCAGCTTTATGGTAGGGGGTACTGAAGCTTTCTTT. Protein sequence: CASSFMVGGTEAFF.

Many counts were recorded for this clonotype. This chain links TRBV20-1 with TRBJ2-1, with 7 bases fitting TRBD2. This CDR3 is built from 15 residues. Losses at the gene ends were 6 bases for V and 6 bases for J; bases not matched to a gene: 14. The germline CDR1 and CDR2 sequences are DFQATT and SNEGSKA (reference sequence). CDR3 in amino acids: CSALTWGGVSNEQFF. The CDR3 DNA follows: TGCAGTGCCCTCACGTGGGGGGGAGTAAGCAATGAGCAGTTCTTC.

J is TRBJ2-2 and V is TRBV20-1; maybe TRBD2 (6 bases). Trimming pared 3 bases from V and 7 bases from J, leaving 15 bases between. The CDR3 is 14 amino acids. CDR1 is DFQATT and CDR2 is SNEGSKA in the germline V gene (reference sequence). The CDR3 coding sequence is TGCAGTGCTAGCTCGCGGGGCGCGGGCGGGGAGCTGTTTTTT. Encoded protein: CSASSRGAGGELFF.